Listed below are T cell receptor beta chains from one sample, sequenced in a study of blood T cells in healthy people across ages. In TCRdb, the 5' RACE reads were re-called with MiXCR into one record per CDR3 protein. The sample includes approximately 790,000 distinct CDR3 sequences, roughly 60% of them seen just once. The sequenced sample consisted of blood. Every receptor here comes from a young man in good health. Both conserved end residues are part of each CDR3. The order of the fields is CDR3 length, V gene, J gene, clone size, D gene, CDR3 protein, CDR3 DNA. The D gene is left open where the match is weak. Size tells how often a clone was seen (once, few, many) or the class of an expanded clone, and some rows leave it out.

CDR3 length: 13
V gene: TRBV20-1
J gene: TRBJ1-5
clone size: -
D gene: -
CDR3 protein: CSAMDRGNQPQHF
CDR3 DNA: TGCAGTGCCATGGATAGGGGCAATCAGCCCCAGCATTTT

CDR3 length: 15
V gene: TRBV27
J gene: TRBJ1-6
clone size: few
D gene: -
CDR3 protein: CASRLTPGGGSPLHF
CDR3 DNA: TGTGCCAGCAGACTTACCCCTGGTGGCGGTTCACCCCTCCACTTT

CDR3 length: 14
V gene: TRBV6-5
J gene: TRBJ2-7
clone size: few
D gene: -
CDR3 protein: CASSYGRSSYEQYF
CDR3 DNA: TGTGCCAGCAGTTACGGCCGGAGCTCCTACGAGCAGTACTTC

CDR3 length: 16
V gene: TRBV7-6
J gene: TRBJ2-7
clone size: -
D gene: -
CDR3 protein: CASSLVGQGSSGEQYF
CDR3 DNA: TGTGCCAGCAGCTTAGTAGGGCAGGGGTCTTCTGGGGAGCAGTACTTC

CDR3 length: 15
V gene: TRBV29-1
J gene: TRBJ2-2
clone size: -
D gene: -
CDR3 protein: CSVSEGQWYAGELFF
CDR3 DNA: TGCAGCGTTTCGGAGGGACAGTGGTACGCCGGGGAGCTGTTTTTT

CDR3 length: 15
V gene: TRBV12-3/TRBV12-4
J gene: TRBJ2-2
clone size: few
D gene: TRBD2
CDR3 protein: CASSLLAGNTGELFF
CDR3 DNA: TGTGCCAGCAGTTTACTAGCGGGGAACACCGGGGAGCTGTTTTTT

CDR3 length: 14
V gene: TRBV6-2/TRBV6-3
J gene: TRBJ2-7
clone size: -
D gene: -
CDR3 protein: CASSSRGSYNEQYF
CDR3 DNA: TGTGCCAGCAGTTCCCGGGGGTCCTACAATGAGCAGTACTTC

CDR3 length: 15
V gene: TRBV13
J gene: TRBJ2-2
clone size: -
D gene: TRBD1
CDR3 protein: CASSLEGTDVGELFF
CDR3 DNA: TGTGCCAGCAGCTTAGAAGGGACAGACGTCGGGGAGCTGTTTTTT

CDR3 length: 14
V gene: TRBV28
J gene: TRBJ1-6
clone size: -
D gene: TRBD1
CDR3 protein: CASSLRDRYSPLHF
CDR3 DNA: TGTGCCAGCAGTTTACGGGACAGATATTCACCCCTCCACTTT

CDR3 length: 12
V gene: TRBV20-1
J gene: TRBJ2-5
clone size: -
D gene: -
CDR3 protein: CSAPRGRETQYF
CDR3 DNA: TGCAGTGCTCCTCGGGGGCGGGAGACCCAGTACTTC

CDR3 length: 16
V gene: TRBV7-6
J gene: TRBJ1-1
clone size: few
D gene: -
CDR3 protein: CASSLKSGVMNTEAFF
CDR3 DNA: TGTGCCAGCAGCTTGAAGTCAGGGGTCATGAACACTGAAGCTTTCTTT

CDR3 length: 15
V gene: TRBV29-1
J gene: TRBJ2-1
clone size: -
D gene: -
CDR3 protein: CSVEGWGAGGNEQFF
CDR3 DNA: TGCAGCGTTGAAGGGTGGGGTGCCGGGGGCAATGAGCAGTTCTTC

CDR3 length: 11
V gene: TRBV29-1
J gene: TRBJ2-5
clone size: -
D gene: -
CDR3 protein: CSVRREETQYF
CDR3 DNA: TGCAGCGTCAGGAGAGAAGAGACCCAGTACTTC

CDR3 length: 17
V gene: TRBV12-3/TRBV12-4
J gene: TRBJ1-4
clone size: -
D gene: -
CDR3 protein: CASSFRGVGGAGEKLFF
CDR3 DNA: TGTGCCAGCAGTTTTAGGGGGGTTGGGGGCGCGGGTGAAAAACTGTTTTTT

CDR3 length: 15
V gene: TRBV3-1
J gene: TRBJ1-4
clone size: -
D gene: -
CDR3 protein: CASSHPGRGNEKLFF
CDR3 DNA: TGTGCCAGCAGCCACCCCGGTAGGGGGAATGAAAAACTGTTTTTT

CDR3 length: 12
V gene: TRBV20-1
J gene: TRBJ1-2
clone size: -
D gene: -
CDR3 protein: CALSREGYGYTF
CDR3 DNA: TGTGCCTTGAGTAGGGAGGGCTATGGCTACACCTTC